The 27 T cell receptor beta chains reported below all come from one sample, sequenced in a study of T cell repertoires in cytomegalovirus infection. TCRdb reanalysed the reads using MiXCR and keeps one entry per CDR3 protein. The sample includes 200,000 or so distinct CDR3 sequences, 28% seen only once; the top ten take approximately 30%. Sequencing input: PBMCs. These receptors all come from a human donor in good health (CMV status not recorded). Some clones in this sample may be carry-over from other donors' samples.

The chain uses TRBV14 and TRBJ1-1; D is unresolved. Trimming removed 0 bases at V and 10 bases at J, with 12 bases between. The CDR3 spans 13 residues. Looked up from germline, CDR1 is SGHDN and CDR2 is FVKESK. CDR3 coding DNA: TGTGCCAGCAGCCAAGAAGGGATGCGAGGAGCTTTCTTT. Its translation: CASSQEGMRGAFF.

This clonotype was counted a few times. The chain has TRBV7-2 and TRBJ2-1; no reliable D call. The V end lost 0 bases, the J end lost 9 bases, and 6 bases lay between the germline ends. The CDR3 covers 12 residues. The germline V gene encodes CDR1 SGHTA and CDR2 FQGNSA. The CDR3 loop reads CASSLARSEQFF. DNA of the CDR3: TGTGCCAGCAGCTTAGCGCGAAGTGAGCAGTTCTTC.

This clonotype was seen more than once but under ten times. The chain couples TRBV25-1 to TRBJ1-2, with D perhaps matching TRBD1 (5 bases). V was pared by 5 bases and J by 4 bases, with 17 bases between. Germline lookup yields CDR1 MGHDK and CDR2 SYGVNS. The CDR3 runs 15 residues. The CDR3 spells CASSRDTQGGYGYTF. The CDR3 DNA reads TGTGCCAGCAGTCGTGATACTCAGGGTGGCTATGGCTACACCTTC.

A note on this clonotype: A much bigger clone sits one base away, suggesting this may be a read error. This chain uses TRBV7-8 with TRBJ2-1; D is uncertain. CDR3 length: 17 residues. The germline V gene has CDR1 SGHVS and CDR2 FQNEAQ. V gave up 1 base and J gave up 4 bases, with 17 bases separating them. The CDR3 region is CASSLGLVGVPYNEQFF. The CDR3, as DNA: TGTGCCAGCAGCTTAGGCCTAGTAGGTGTACCTTACAATGAGCAGTTCTTC.

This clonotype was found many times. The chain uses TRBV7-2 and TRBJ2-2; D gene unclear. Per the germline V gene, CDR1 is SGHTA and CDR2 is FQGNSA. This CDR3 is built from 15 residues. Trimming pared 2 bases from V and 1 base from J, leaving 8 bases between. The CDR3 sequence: CASSLWVKNTGELFF. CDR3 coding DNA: TGTGCCAGCAGCTTATGGGTGAAGAACACCGGGGAGCTGTTTTTT.

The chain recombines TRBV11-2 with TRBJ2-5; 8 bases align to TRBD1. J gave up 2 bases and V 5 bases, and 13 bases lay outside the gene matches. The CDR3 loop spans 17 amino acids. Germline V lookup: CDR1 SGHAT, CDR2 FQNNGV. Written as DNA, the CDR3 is TGTGCCAGCAGCATCCGTGGTCGACAGGGGAGTCAAGAGACCCAGTACTTC. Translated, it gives CASSIRGRQGSQETQYF.

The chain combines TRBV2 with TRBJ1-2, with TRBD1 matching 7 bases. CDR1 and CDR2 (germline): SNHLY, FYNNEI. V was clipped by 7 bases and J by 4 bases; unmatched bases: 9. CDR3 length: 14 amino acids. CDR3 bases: TGTGCCAGCAAGAGGGACAGAGAAGGCTATGGCTACACCTTC. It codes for CASKRDREGYGYTF.

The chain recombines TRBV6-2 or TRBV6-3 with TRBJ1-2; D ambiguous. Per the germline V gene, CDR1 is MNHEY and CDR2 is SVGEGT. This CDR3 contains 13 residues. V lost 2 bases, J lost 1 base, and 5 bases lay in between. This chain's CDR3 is CASSYQVNYGYTF. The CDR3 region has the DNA TGTGCCAGCAGTTACCAGGTTAACTATGGCTACACCTTC.

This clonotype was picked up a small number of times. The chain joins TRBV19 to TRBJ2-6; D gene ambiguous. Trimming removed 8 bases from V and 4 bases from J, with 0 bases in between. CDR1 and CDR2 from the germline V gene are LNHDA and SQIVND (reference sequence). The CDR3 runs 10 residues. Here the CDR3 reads CASGANVLTF. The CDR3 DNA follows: TGTGCCAGTGGGGCCAACGTCCTGACTTTC.

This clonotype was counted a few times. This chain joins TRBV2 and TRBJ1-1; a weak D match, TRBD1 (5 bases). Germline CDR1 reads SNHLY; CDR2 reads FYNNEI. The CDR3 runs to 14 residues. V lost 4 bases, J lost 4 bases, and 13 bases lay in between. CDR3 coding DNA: TGTGCCAGCAGTGCCGAAGTCGGGGGCACTGAAGCTTTCTTT. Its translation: CASSAEVGGTEAFF.

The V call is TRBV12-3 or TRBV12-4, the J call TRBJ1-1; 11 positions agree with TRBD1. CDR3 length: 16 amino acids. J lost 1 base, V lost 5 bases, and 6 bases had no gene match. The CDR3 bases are TGTGCCAGCAGTCGGACAGGGGGCGGTTGGAACACTGAAGCTTTCTTT. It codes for CASSRTGGGWNTEAFF.

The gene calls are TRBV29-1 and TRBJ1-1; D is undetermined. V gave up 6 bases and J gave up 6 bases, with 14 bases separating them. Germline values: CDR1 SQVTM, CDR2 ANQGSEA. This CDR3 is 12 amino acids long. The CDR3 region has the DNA TGCAGCGTGGCTTCGCGGTACGCTGAAGCTTTCTTT. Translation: CSVASRYAEAFF.

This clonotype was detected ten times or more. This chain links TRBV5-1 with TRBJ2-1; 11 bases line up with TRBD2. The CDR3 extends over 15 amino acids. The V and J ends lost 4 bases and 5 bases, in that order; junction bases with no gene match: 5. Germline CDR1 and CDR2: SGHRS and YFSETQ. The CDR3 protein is CASSDGTSGHNEQFF. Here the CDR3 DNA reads TGCGCCAGCAGCGACGGGACTAGCGGTCACAATGAGCAGTTCTTC.

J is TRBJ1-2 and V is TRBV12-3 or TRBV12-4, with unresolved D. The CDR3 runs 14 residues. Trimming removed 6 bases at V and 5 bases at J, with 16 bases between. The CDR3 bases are TGTGCCAGCAGCCGACCAGGACGGAGATATGGCTACACCTTC. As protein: CASSRPGRRYGYTF.

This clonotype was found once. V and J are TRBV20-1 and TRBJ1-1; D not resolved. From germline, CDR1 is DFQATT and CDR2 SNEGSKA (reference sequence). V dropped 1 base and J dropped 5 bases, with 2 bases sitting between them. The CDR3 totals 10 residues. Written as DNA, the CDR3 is TGCAGTGCTAGAGGGACTGAAGCTTTCTTT. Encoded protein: CSARGTEAFF.

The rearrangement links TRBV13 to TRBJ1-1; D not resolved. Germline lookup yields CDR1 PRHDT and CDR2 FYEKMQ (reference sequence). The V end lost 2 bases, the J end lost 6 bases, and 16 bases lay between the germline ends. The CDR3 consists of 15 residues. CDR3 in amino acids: CASSLRSLVFPEAFF. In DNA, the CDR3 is TGTGCCAGCAGCTTAAGGTCGTTAGTATTTCCTGAAGCTTTCTTT.

The CDR3 DNA reads TGTGCCAGCATCTCCGTATCGATCACTGAAGCTTTCTTT. Residues: CASISVSITEAFF. The V gene is TRBV2, the J gene TRBJ1-1; D call uncertain. From germline, CDR1 is SNHLY and CDR2 FYNNEI. The CDR3 extends over 13 amino acids. V lost 7 bases and J 4 bases, leaving 13 bases between the germline ends. The full variable domain, with the rest looked up from reference TRBV2 and TRBJ1-1, is EPEVTQTPSHQVTQMGQEVILRCVPISNHLYFYWYRQILGQKVEFLVSFYNNEISEKSEIFDDQFSVERPDGSNFTLKIRSTKLEDSAMYFCASISVSITEAFFGQGTRLTVV.

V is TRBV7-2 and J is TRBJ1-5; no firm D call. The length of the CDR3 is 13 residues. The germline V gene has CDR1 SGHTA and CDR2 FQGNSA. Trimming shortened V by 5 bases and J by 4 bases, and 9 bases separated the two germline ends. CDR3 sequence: CASSPAGNQPQHF. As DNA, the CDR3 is TGTGCCAGCAGCCCCGCCGGGAATCAGCCCCAGCATTTT.

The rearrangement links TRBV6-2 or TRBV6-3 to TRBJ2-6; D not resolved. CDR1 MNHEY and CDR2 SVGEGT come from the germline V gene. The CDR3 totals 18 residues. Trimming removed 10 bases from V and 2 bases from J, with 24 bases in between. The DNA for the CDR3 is TGTGCCACCAAACCGTTTCCCACTGGAACCCCTGGGGCCAACGTCCTGACTTTC. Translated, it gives CATKPFPTGTPGANVLTF.

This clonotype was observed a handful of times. The CDR3 protein is CASTGQSSRETQYF. In nucleotides, the CDR3 is TGTGCCAGCACGGGACAGTCATCAAGAGAGACCCAGTACTTC. The chain employs TRBV7-8 and TRBJ2-5; TRBD1 aligns across 7 bases. V lost 7 bases, J lost 4 bases, and 9 bases stayed unmatched. Per the germline V gene, CDR1 is SGHVS and CDR2 is FQNEAQ. This CDR3 region has 14 residues.

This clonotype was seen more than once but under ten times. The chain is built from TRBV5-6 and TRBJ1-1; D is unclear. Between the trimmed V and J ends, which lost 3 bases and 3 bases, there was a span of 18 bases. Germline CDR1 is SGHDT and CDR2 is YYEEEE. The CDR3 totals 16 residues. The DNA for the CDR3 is TGTGCCAGCAGCTACCGGGCCCCCAACGGGGACACTGAAGCTTTCTTT. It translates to CASSYRAPNGDTEAFF.

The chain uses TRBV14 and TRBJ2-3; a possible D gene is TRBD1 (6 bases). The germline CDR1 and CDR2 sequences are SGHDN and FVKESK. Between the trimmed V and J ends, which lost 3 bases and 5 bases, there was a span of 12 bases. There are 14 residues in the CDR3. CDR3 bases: TGTGCCAGCAGCCAGGGAATGACAGGAGATACGCAGTATTTT. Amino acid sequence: CASSQGMTGDTQYF.

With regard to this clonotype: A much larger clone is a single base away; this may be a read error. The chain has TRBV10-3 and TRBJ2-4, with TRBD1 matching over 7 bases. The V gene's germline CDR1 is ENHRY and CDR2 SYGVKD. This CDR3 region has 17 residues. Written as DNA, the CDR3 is TGTACCATCAGTGAGTCGAGTTTGCAGGGGGACAAAAACATTCAGTACTTC. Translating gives CTISESSLQGDKNIQYF.

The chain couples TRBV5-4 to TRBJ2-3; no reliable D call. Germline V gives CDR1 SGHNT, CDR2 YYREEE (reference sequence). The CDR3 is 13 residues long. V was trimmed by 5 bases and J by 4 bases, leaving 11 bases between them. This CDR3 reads CASRSVAPDTQYF. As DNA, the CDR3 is TGTGCCAGCAGATCGGTAGCCCCAGATACGCAGTATTTT. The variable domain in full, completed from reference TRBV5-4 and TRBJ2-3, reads ETGVTQSPTHLIKTRGQQVTLRCSSQSGHNTVSWYQQALGQGPQFIFQYYREEENGRGNFPPRFSGLQFPNYSSELNVNALELDDSALYLCASRSVAPDTQYFGPGTRLTVL.

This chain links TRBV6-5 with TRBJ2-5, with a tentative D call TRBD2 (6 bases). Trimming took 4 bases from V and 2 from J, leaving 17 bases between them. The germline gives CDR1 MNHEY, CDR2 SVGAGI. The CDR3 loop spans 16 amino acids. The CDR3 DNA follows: TGTGCCAGCAGTTCCCACCTTGTGGGGGGTCAAGAGACCCAGTACTTC. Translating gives CASSSHLVGGQETQYF.

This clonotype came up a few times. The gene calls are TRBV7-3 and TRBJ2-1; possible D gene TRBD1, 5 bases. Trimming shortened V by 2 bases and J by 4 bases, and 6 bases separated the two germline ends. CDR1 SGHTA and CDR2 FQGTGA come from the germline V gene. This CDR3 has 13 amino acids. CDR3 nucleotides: TGTGCCAGCAGCTTAGACAGATACAATGAGCAGTTCTTC. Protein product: CASSLDRYNEQFF.

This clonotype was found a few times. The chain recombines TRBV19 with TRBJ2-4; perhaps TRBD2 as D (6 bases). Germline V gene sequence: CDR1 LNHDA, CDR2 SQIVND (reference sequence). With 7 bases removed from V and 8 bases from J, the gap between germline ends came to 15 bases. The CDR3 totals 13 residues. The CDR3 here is CASNLGGLDIQYF. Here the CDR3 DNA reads TGTGCCAGTAATCTTGGAGGGTTGGACATTCAGTACTTC.